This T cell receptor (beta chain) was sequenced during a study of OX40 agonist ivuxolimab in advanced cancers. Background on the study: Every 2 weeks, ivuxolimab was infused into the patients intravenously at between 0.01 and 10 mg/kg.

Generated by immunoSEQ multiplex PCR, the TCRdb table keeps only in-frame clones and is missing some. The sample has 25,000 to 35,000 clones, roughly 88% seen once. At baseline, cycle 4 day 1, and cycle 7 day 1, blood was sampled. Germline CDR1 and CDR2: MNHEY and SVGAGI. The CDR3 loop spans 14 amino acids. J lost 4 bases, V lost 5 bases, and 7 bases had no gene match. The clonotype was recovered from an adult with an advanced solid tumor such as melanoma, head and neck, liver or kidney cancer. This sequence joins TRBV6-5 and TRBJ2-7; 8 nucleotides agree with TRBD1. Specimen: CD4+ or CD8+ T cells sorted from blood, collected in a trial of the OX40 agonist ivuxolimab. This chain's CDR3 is CASSPTGVLYEQYF. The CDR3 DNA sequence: TGTGCCAGCAGTCCGACAGGGGTTCTATACGAGCAGTACTTC.